The 26 T cell receptor beta chains below were found in one sample sequenced in a study of blood T cells in healthy people across ages. A sample-barcoded 5' primer and a J-beta primer mix were used in a second PCR of roughly 7 to 12 cycles. TCRdb processed the 5' RACE reads anew with MiXCR; each CDR3 protein has one entry. Of under 2 million distinct CDR3 sequences listed, about 32% were seen once; the top ten hold 10% to 12%. The source material was blood. These receptors were taken from a woman aged 30 to 39 in good health.

The V and J genes are TRBV5-1 and TRBJ2-7; D gene ambiguous. Between the trimmed V and J ends, which lost 2 bases and 1 base, there was a span of 16 bases. This CDR3 has 16 residues. Germline CDR1 and CDR2: SGHRS and YFSETQ. In DNA, the CDR3 is TGCGCCAGCAGCTTAGACTCGAACGCCGTTTCCTACGAGCAGTACTTC. As protein: CASSLDSNAVSYEQYF.

This rearrangement joins TRBV6-5 to TRBJ1-1; possible D gene TRBD1, 6 bases. The CDR3 runs 16 residues. V lost 4 bases, J lost 5 bases, and 20 bases lay in between. CDR1 and CDR2 (germline): MNHEY, SVGAGI. The CDR3 region has the DNA TGTGCCAGCAGTTTACCCGACTTGAGGGGGAGAACTGAAGCTTTCTTT. This gives the protein CASSLPDLRGRTEAFF.

This clonotype occurred many times. This chain uses TRBV20-1 with TRBJ1-5; 9 nucleotides match TRBD1. V lost 1 base to trimming and J lost 6 bases; unmatched junction nucleotides: 4. CDR1 and CDR2 (germline): DFQATT, SNEGSKA (reference sequence). This CDR3 comprises 14 residues. CDR3 nucleotides: TGCAGTGCTAGAGGACAGGGGGAAGGTCAGCCCCAGCATTTT. It is translated as CSARGQGEGQPQHF.

The J gene is TRBJ2-5, the V gene TRBV20-1; D uncertain. CDR1 DFQATT and CDR2 SNEGSKA come from the germline V gene (reference sequence). Trimming stripped 3 bases from V and 2 bases from J, with 13 bases between. This CDR3 is built from 14 residues. The CDR3 here is CSARSWGNQETQYF. Written as DNA, the CDR3 is TGCAGTGCTAGGTCTTGGGGTAATCAAGAGACCCAGTACTTC.

This clonotype was seen a handful of times. The chain joins TRBV6-5 to TRBJ2-5; 8 bases align to TRBD2. The germline gives CDR1 MNHEY, CDR2 SVGAGI. With V trimmed by 0 bases and J by 4 bases, 10 bases remained unmatched. The length of the CDR3 is 17 residues. CDR3: CASSYSTSVVSRETQYF. CDR3 nucleotide sequence: TGTGCCAGCAGTTACTCGACTAGCGTAGTGTCTAGAGAGACCCAGTACTTC.

This clonotype has more than one count but fewer than ten. The chain uses TRBV20-1 and TRBJ1-2, with 7 bases lining up with TRBD1. The CDR3 length is 12 residues. The J segment lost 8 bases and the V segment lost 5 bases, leaving 8 bases of the junction unmatched. In germline, CDR1 is DFQATT, CDR2 SNEGSKA (reference sequence). As DNA, the CDR3 is TGCAGTGCTCGATCAGGGGGGCGCGGCTACACCTTC. It translates to CSARSGGRGYTF.

This clonotype came up many times. V is TRBV5-1 and J is TRBJ2-3; D gene unclear. This CDR3 is 14 amino acids long. Germline CDR1 is SGHRS and CDR2 is YFSETQ. V lost 0 bases to trimming and J lost 6 bases, with 11 bases between them. DNA for the CDR3: TGCGCCAGCAGCTTGGCGGGTGTTGAGGATACGCAGTATTTT. Translation: CASSLAGVEDTQYF.

In its sample, this clonotype was seen a few times. The chain links TRBV7-2 to TRBJ2-1; D perhaps matches TRBD1 (5 bases). Per the germline V gene, CDR1 is SGHTA and CDR2 is FQGNSA. V was clipped by 5 bases and J by 4 bases, with 12 bases between them. This CDR3 contains 14 residues. In nucleotides, the CDR3 is TGTGCCAGCAGCGTGAGACAGTTATACAATGAGCAGTTCTTC. Its protein product is CASSVRQLYNEQFF.

This clonotype was observed a single time. This chain connects TRBV7-2 to TRBJ2-7; 7 bases fit TRBD2. The CDR3 covers 16 residues. V trimming: 5 bases; J trimming: 8 bases; junction bases outside the gene matches: 18. CDR1 and CDR2 (germline): SGHTA, FQGNSA. This CDR3 reads CASSAAVGGFAYKQYF. As DNA, the CDR3 is TGTGCCAGCAGCGCGGCGGTGGGGGGGTTCGCGTACAAGCAGTACTTC.

V and J are TRBV13 and TRBJ2-7; D ambiguous. CDR3 length: 14 residues. CDR1 is PRHDT, CDR2 FYEKMQ, per germline (reference sequence). Deletions cut 2 bases from V and 2 bases from J, with 10 bases between. This chain's CDR3 is CASSLRREPYEQYF. The CDR3 nucleotides read TGTGCCAGCAGCTTACGAAGGGAACCCTACGAGCAGTACTTC.

The chain carries TRBV3-1 and TRBJ2-6; perhaps TRBD2 as D (6 bases). The CDR3 length is 17 residues. Trimming took off 4 bases at V and 0 bases at J, with 13 bases between the two ends. Germline assignment: CDR1 LGHDT and CDR2 YNNKEL (reference sequence). Here the CDR3 DNA reads TGTGCCAGCAGCCGCGGGAAAACTAACTCTGGGGCCAACGTCCTGACTTTC. Its protein product is CASSRGKTNSGANVLTF.

The chain carries TRBV20-1 and TRBJ2-5; 8 bases fit TRBD2. The V segment lost 1 base and the J segment 4 bases; nucleotides outside the gene matches: 5. Germline V lookup: CDR1 DFQATT, CDR2 SNEGSKA (reference sequence). CDR3 size: 14 residues. CDR3 in amino acids: CSARAPLAGETQYF. CDR3 DNA: TGCAGTGCTAGAGCCCCCCTAGCGGGAGAGACCCAGTACTTC.

A few counts support this clonotype. The chain recombines TRBV20-1 with TRBJ2-2; 8 bases are a match to TRBD2. Germline V gene lookup returns CDR1 DFQATT and CDR2 SNEGSKA (reference sequence). The CDR3 loop spans 19 amino acids. J gave up 1 base and V 6 bases, and 19 bases lay outside the gene matches. The CDR3 DNA reads as TGCAGTGCCCCGGCCGGGACTAGTGGGGGCGGTTTGAACACCGGGGAGCTGTTTTTT. Amino acid sequence: CSAPAGTSGGGLNTGELFF.

CDR3 DNA: TGCAGTGCTACCGAGAGGGCGGTCGCGGGAGCTTTCTTT. Translating it yields CSATERAVAGAFF. The rearrangement joins TRBV20-1 to TRBJ1-1; no definite D call. This CDR3 contains 13 residues. Germline assignment: CDR1 DFQATT and CDR2 SNEGSKA (reference sequence). The V end was cut by 4 bases, the J end by 10 bases, with 19 bases between.

The chain recombines TRBV28 with TRBJ2-1; unclear D gene. Germline V CDR1 and CDR2: MDHEN, SYDVKM. V was clipped by 4 bases and J by 8 bases, with 18 bases between them. The CDR3 has 15 amino acids. CDR3 amino acids: CASSSVGLGRDEQFF. The CDR3 DNA is TGTGCCAGCAGTTCTGTCGGGTTAGGGCGTGATGAGCAGTTCTTC. The full variable domain, completed using reference TRBV28 and TRBJ2-1, is DVKVTQSSRYLVKRTGEKVFLECVQDMDHENMFWYRQDPGLGLRLIYFSYDVKMKEKGDIPEGYSVSREKKERFSLILESASTNQTSMYLCASSSVGLGRDEQFFGPGTRLTVL.

V and J are TRBV29-1 and TRBJ2-3; D is uncertain. The V end lost 6 bases, the J end lost 5 bases, and 18 bases lay between the germline ends. The germline V gene has CDR1 SQVTM and CDR2 ANQGSEA. CDR3 length: 14 residues. CDR3 loop: CSVALDPLGDTQYF. For the CDR3, the DNA is TGCAGCGTCGCCTTGGACCCTCTGGGAGATACGCAGTATTTT.

The genes are TRBV24-1 and TRBJ2-1; unclear D gene. The germline V gene has CDR1 KGHDR and CDR2 SFDVKD. CDR3 length: 17 amino acids. Trimming took off 2 bases at V and 9 bases at J, with 22 bases between the two ends. CDR3 coding DNA: TGTGCCACCAGTGATTCCACCGGATTCCTACCGCCAGGTGAGCAGTTCTTC. This sequence encodes CATSDSTGFLPPGEQFF.

This clonotype was seen a single time. The chain uses TRBV4-1 and TRBJ2-7, with D maybe TRBD2 (5 bases). Germline lookup yields CDR1 MGHRA and CDR2 YSYEKL. Trimming shortened V by 4 bases and J by 0 bases, and 19 bases separated the two germline ends. This CDR3 contains 17 residues. Written as DNA, the CDR3 is TGCGCCAGCAGCCTGTGGGAGTCCCGTAGGAGCTCCTACGAGCAGTACTTC. Translated: CASSLWESRRSSYEQYF.

This chain links TRBV12-3 or TRBV12-4 with TRBJ2-3; 13 nucleotides align to TRBD2. Unmatched junction bases numbered 10, after V lost 6 bases and J lost 4 bases. The CDR3 is 17 residues long. The CDR3 sequence is CASSQVLAGGFADTQYF. The DNA for the CDR3 is TGTGCCAGCAGCCAAGTACTAGCGGGAGGGTTCGCAGATACGCAGTATTTT.

The chain has TRBV7-9 and TRBJ1-1; a possible D gene is TRBD1 (5 bases). Germline V gene lookup returns CDR1 SEHNR and CDR2 FQNEAQ (reference sequence). V lost 7 bases and J lost 5, with 11 bases in between. CDR3 length equals 12 residues. CDR3 DNA sequence: TGTGCCAGCACCTGGGGGGGGACTGAAGCTTTCTTT. Protein product: CASTWGGTEAFF.

This clonotype was picked up a small number of times. The chain links TRBV6-1 to TRBJ2-1; perhaps TRBD2 as D (5 bases). Deletions cut 7 bases from V and 3 bases from J, with 28 bases between. Germline CDR1 MNHNS, CDR2 SASEGT. The CDR3 is 19 residues long. The chain's CDR3 is CASTPLSVPTSAGYNEQFF. The CDR3 bases are TGTGCCAGCACCCCTCTTAGCGTCCCCACATCGGCCGGCTACAATGAGCAGTTCTTC.

V and J are TRBV4-3 and TRBJ2-5; D is possibly TRBD1 (5 bases). The CDR3 has 15 amino acids. Germline CDR1 reads LGHNA; CDR2 reads YSLEER. Trimming took off 0 bases at V and 5 bases at J, with 13 bases between the two ends. The DNA for the CDR3 is TGCGCCAGCAGCCAAGACAGGGCTAGTTGGGAGACCCAGTACTTC. Protein sequence: CASSQDRASWETQYF.

The chain uses TRBV14 and TRBJ2-7, with D maybe TRBD2 (6 bases). This CDR3 region has 16 residues. In germline, CDR1 is SGHDN, CDR2 FVKESK. V dropped 1 base and J dropped 1 base, with 14 bases sitting between them. This CDR3 is CASSQGGLRTSYEQYF. In nucleotides, the CDR3 is TGTGCCAGCAGCCAAGGGGGACTTCGGACTTCCTACGAGCAGTACTTC.

The chain carries TRBV20-1 and TRBJ2-1; TRBD2 aligns across 13 bases. This CDR3 region has 17 residues. Germline V lookup: CDR1 DFQATT, CDR2 SNEGSKA (reference sequence). Trimming removed 4 bases from V and 9 bases from J; junction bases left unmatched: 15. CDR3 DNA sequence: TGCAGTGCTACGACCGGGACTAGCGGGAAATCTCTTAGTGAGCAGTTCTTC. Amino acids: CSATTGTSGKSLSEQFF.

As to this clonotype: Likely a read error: the CDR3 ends without its conserved phenylalanine or tryptophan. This chain joins TRBV12-3 or TRBV12-4 and TRBJ2-7, with 13 nucleotides matching TRBD2. Germline trimming cut 3 bases from V and 1 base from J; bases unmatched to any gene: 3. The CDR3 totals 16 residues. The CDR3 is CASSFSGLAGSYEQYL. The CDR3 coding sequence is TGTGCCAGCAGTTTTTCGGGACTAGCGGGATCCTACGAGCAGTACTTG.

The V gene is TRBV20-1, the J gene TRBJ2-7; D is uncertain. Germline V gives CDR1 DFQATT, CDR2 SNEGSKA (reference sequence). The CDR3 spans 12 residues. Trimming took off 4 bases at V and 7 bases at J, with 14 bases between the two ends. CDR3 coding DNA: TGCAGTGCTACCCGGCCCCCTACGGAGCAGTACTTC. It codes for CSATRPPTEQYF.